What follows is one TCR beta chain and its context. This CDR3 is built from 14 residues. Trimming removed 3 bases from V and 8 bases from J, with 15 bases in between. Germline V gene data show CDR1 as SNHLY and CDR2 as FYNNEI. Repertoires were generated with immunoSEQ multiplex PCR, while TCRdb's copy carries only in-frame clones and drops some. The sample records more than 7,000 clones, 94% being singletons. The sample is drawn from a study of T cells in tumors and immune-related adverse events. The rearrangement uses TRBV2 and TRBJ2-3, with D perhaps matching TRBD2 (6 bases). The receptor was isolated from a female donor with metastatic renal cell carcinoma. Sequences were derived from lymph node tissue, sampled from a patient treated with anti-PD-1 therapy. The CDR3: CASSEAGSKVTQYF. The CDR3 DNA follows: TGTGCCAGCAGTGAGGCGGGGTCCAAGGTTACGCAGTATTTT.